Reported below is one TCR beta chain. The antigen remains undetermined. The CDR3 contains 15 residues. Germline trimming cut 5 bases from V and 7 bases from J; bases unmatched to any gene: 8. Germline V gives CDR1 SGHVS, CDR2 FQNEAQ. This entry is derived from a study of radiation and T cells in renal cell carcinoma. At the level of the study: Nephrectomy followed 15 Gy stereotactic body radiation by 4 weeks. Study-wide results and caveats: From baseline, blood top tumor clonotypes peaked at 2 weeks post-radiation.

This sample's time point: baseline pretreatment blood. Treatment given: 15 Gy SBRT to primary tumor, nephrectomy 4 weeks later. After SBRT, blood was collected at 2 and 4 weeks, plus baseline. The method was immunoSEQ multiplex PCR; TCRdb's version includes in-frame clones alone and lacks a portion of them. The sample comprises 120,000 to 150,000 clones, over 80% of which are singletons, and approximately 22% rests with the top ten. This sequence joins TRBV7-8 and TRBJ1-5; 10 bases line up with TRBD1. This specimen was blood, taken from a patient whose treatment included radiotherapy and nephrectomy. This clonotype originated in a woman between 45 and 60 years old with renal cell carcinoma. This chain's CDR3 is CASSPRDRGRQPQHF. Here the CDR3 DNA reads TGTGCCAGCAGCCCCCGGGACAGGGGACGGCAGCCCCAGCATTTT. The whole variable domain, filled in from reference TRBV7-8 and TRBJ1-5, reads GAGVSQSPRYKVAKRGQDVALRCDPISGHVSLFWYQQALGQGPEFLTYFQNEAQLDKSGLPSDRFFAERPEGSVSTLKIQRTQQEDSAVYLCASSPRDRGRQPQHFGDGTRLSIL.